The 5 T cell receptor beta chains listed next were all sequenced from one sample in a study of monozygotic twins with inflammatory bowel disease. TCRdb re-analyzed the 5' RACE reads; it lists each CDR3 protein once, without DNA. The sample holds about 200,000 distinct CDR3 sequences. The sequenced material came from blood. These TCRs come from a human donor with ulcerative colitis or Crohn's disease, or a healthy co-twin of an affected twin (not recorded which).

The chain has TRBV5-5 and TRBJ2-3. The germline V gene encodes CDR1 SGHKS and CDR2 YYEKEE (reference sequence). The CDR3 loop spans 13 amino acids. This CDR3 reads CASSLLVVDTQYF.

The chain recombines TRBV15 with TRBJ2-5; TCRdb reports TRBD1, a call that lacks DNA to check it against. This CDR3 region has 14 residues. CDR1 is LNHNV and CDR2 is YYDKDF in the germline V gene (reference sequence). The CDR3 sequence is CATSRNRGQETQYF.

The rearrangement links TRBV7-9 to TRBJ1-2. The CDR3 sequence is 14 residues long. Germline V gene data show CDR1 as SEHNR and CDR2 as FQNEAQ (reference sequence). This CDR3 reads CASSLTDLNYGYTF.

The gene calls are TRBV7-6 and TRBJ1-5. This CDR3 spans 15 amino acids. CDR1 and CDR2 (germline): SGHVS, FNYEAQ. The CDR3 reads CASSLFPDSNQPQHF.

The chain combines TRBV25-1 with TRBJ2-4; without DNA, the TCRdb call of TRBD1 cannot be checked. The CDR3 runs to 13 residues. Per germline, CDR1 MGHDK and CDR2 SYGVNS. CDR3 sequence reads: CASSEGGSDIQYF.